This TCR beta chain was obtained from a study of blood T cell repertoires in COVID-19. Study background: T cells, B-cell-depleted T cells, or PBMCs supplied cDNA or gDNA.

Repertoires were generated with immunoSEQ multiplex PCR, while TCRdb's copy carries only in-frame clones and drops some. Here the sample spans about 45,000 clones, about 82% being singletons. This CDR3 is built from 17 residues. The ends were cut back, 0 bases at V and 7 bases at J, with 22 bases in the middle. Germline CDR1 is LGHNA and CDR2 is YNFKEQ. This clone turned up a few times. This chain links TRBV4-2 with TRBJ2-7, with TRBD2 as a possible D gene (5 bases). This clonotype was obtained from a man in his forties or fifties with active COVID-19. The sequenced sample consisted of peripheral blood. The CDR3 DNA follows: TGTGCCAGCAGCCAAGATTCCCCCCAGAGCAGGCGAGGGGAGCAGTACTTC. This gives the protein CASSQDSPQSRRGEQYF.